These 30 T cell receptor beta chains originate from one sample sequenced in a study of beta chain features in type 1 diabetes. Study results and caveats: Among patients with Type 1 diabetes, TCRB CDR3s were moderately but significantly shorter in every one of the four CD4+ subsets.

Since all of the isolated RNA was reverse transcribed, expressed TCRB transcripts were what got sequenced. Clones were sequenced by immunoSEQ multiplex PCR, and TCRdb holds only the in-frame ones, with some missing. The sample records more than 300,000 clones, approximately 12% being singletons. Their antigens are not known. Source material: naive CD4+ T cells from blood. All receptors come from a woman aged 18-30 years with type 1 diabetes.

The rearrangement uses TRBV5-1 and TRBJ1-4; 12 bases are shared with TRBD1. After removal of 3 bases from V and 8 bases from J, the junction contained 8 bases not matched to a gene. This CDR3 comprises 16 residues. Germline V lookup: CDR1 SGHRS, CDR2 YFSETQ. The CDR3 DNA reads TGCGCCAGCAGCTCCCTAGGGACAGGGGGCGAGGAAAAACTGTTTTTT. Protein product: CASSSLGTGGEEKLFF.

The rearrangement uses TRBV29-1 and TRBJ1-3; tentatively, D is TRBD1 (6 bases). V was clipped by 4 bases and J by 3 bases, with 10 bases between them. Per the germline V gene, CDR1 is SQVTM and CDR2 is ANQGSEA. The CDR3 spans 13 residues. CDR3 DNA: TGCAGCGTTGCCTTAGGGGGTGGAAACACCATATATTTT. Protein: CSVALGGGNTIYF.

This clone was seen a few times. CDR3 amino acids: CASGLTGEITEAFF. In nucleotides, the CDR3 is TGTGCTAGTGGTTTAACAGGGGAGATCACTGAAGCTTTCTTT. The chain has TRBV12-5 and TRBJ1-1; 7 nucleotides line up with TRBD1. This CDR3 contains 14 residues. CDR1 and CDR2 (germline): LGHNT, FRNRAP. V shed 3 bases and J 4 bases; nucleotides not matched to a gene: 5.

This clone was counted a few times. The chain joins TRBV19 to TRBJ1-6; 8 bases map to TRBD1. Germline V gene lookup returns CDR1 LNHDA and CDR2 SQIVND (reference sequence). The junction had 11 bases not matched to a gene; V was cut back by 6 bases and J by 7 bases. The CDR3 totals 16 residues. In nucleotides, the CDR3 is TGTGCCAGTAGGCTTGGACAGGGTCCGAACAATTCACCCCTCCACTTT. It specifies CASRLGQGPNNSPLHF.

This clone was picked up a small number of times. The chain joins TRBV11-2 to TRBJ1-1; D call uncertain. Trimming shortened V by 6 bases and J by 6 bases, and 20 bases separated the two germline ends. CDR3 size: 15 residues. In germline, CDR1 is SGHAT, CDR2 FQNNGV. CDR3 sequence (DNA): TGTGCCAGCAGGGACGTCCGGGGAAGACAAGCTGAAGCTTTCTTT. As protein: CASRDVRGRQAEAFF.

This clone was found a few times. The chain carries TRBV7-8 and TRBJ2-3; perhaps TRBD2 as D (6 bases). Germline CDR1 reads SGHVS; CDR2 reads FQNEAQ. The ends were cut back, 3 bases at V and 3 bases at J, with 16 bases in the middle. The length of the CDR3 is 16 residues. In nucleotides, the CDR3 is TGTGCCAGCAGCTTCTTGAGCGGGCAGGGAACAGATACGCAGTATTTT. Its protein is CASSFLSGQGTDTQYF.

The V gene is TRBV5-6, the J gene TRBJ1-6; TRBD1 aligns across 7 bases. The CDR3 sequence is 14 residues long. The V gene's germline CDR1 is SGHDT and CDR2 YYEEEE. V lost 4 bases, J lost 6 bases, and 4 bases stayed unmatched. CDR3 sequence: CASSLDRFNSPLHF. The CDR3 DNA sequence: TGTGCCAGCAGCCTGGACAGGTTTAATTCACCCCTCCACTTT.

This chain connects TRBV5-6 to TRBJ2-5, with 8 nucleotides matching TRBD2. The trim removed 7 bases at V and 7 bases at J, leaving 3 bases unmatched. Per the germline V gene, CDR1 is SGHDT and CDR2 is YYEEEE. This CDR3 has 11 amino acids. CDR3 sequence: CASARGGTQYF. The CDR3 coding sequence is TGTGCCAGCGCACGGGGGGGGACCCAGTACTTC.

The chain joins TRBV28 to TRBJ1-1, with 7 bases aligning to TRBD1. The CDR3 has 11 amino acids. Germline CDR1 reads MDHEN; CDR2 reads SYDVKM. With V trimmed by 5 bases and J by 11 bases, 5 bases remained unmatched. The chain's CDR3 is CASSHRGEAFF. The CDR3, as DNA: TGTGCCAGCAGTCACAGGGGTGAGGCTTTCTTT.

J is TRBJ2-1 and V is TRBV5-6; 8 bases agree with TRBD1. Germline assignment: CDR1 SGHDT and CDR2 YYEEEE. V shed 0 bases and J 7 bases; nucleotides not matched to a gene: 6. The CDR3 length is 15 residues. The CDR3 loop reads CASSLVDREWNEQFF. The CDR3 nucleotides are TGTGCCAGCAGCTTGGTGGACAGGGAGTGGAATGAGCAGTTCTTC.

The chain couples TRBV10-3 to TRBJ2-3; D gene uncertain. The CDR3 length is 13 residues. Germline V lookup: CDR1 ENHRY, CDR2 SYGVKD. The ends were cut back, 4 bases at V and 0 bases at J, with 5 bases in the middle. CDR3 residues: CAISGSSTDTQYF. The CDR3 DNA reads as TGTGCCATCAGTGGTAGCAGCACAGATACGCAGTATTTT.

The chain has TRBV7-2 and TRBJ2-2; the D gene is possibly TRBD1 (5 bases). In germline, CDR1 is SGHTA, CDR2 FQGNSA. The CDR3 consists of 15 residues. Trimming took off 10 bases at V and 2 bases at J, with 17 bases between the two ends. This chain's CDR3 is CAIAPRQFNTGELFF. The CDR3 DNA reads TGTGCCATCGCCCCCCGACAGTTCAACACCGGGGAGCTGTTTTTT.

V gene TRBV9 combines with J gene TRBJ2-7; 7 nucleotides align to TRBD2. Germline assignment: CDR1 SGDLS and CDR2 YYNGEE. The CDR3 extends over 16 amino acids. Unmatched junction bases numbered 9, after V lost 3 bases and J lost 0 bases. The CDR3 DNA follows: TGTGCCAGCAGCGCTCAAGAGGGAGGGCACTCCTACGAGCAGTACTTC. This gives the protein CASSAQEGGHSYEQYF. Combining the CDR3 with reference TRBV9 and TRBJ2-7 gives the whole variable domain DSGVTQTPKHLITATGQRVTLRCSPRSGDLSVYWYQQSLDQGLQFLIQYYNGEERAKGNILERFSAQQFPDLHSELNLSSLELGDSALYFCASSAQEGGHSYEQYFGPGTRLTVT.

This clone showed up just a few times. Here the CDR3 reads CASSLRDRRGDTQYF. The DNA of the CDR3 is TGCGCCAGCAGCTTAAGGGACAGGAGGGGCGATACGCAGTATTTT. This chain links TRBV5-1 with TRBJ2-3; 8 nucleotides match TRBD1. Unmatched junction bases numbered 8, after V lost 2 bases and J lost 6 bases. Germline V gives CDR1 SGHRS, CDR2 YFSETQ. The CDR3 length is 15 residues.

The chain recombines TRBV5-1 with TRBJ1-5; 8 bases are shared with TRBD1. Germline V lookup: CDR1 SGHRS, CDR2 YFSETQ. This CDR3 has 14 residues. The junction had 6 bases not matched to a gene; V was cut back by 2 bases and J by 8 bases. The chain's CDR3 is CASSFGTGKEPQHF. DNA of the CDR3: TGCGCCAGCAGCTTTGGGACAGGCAAGGAGCCCCAGCATTTT.

This clone was found a few times. V is TRBV28 and J is TRBJ2-3, with 7 nucleotides matching TRBD2. Germline assignment: CDR1 MDHEN and CDR2 SYDVKM. The CDR3 has 14 residues. With 3 bases clipped from V and 5 bases from J, the junction kept 5 bases outside the gene matches. The CDR3 nucleotides read TGTGCCAGCAGTTTGGCGGGAGCTATAGATACGCAGTATTTT. This encodes CASSLAGAIDTQYF.

This clone has only a few counts. This chain links TRBV27 with TRBJ2-7; D is perhaps TRBD2 (6 bases). CDR1 and CDR2 from the germline V gene are MNHEY and SMNVEV (reference sequence). V was trimmed by 10 bases and J by 2 bases, leaving 15 bases between them. This CDR3 is built from 13 residues. CDR3 residues: CATGGGNAYEQYF. CDR3 bases: TGTGCCACTGGAGGCGGGAACGCCTACGAGCAGTACTTC.

The chain joins TRBV7-2 to TRBJ1-1, with D hard to call. There are 13 residues in the CDR3. V was shortened by 3 bases and J by 1 base, with 6 bases between the two germline ends. The germline CDR1 and CDR2 sequences are SGHTA and FQGNSA. The CDR3, as DNA: TGTGCCAGCAGCTTTGGCGGGAACACTGAAGCTTTCTTT. This gives the protein CASSFGGNTEAFF.

This clone was recorded a few times. At the DNA level, this CDR3 is encoded by other sequences in the same sample as well. The chain combines TRBV29-1 with TRBJ1-1, with 8 bases matching TRBD1. This CDR3 has 12 amino acids. Germline CDR1 and CDR2: SQVTM and ANQGSEA. V was pared by 6 bases and J by 2 bases, with 2 bases of the junction left unmatched. CDR3 DNA: TGCAGCGTCGGACAGGGAAACACTGAAGCTTTCTTT. Its translation is CSVGQGNTEAFF. Filled out from reference TRBV29-1 and TRBJ1-1, the complete variable domain reads SAVISQKPSRDICQRGTSLTIQCQVDSQVTMMFWYRQQPGQSLTLIATANQGSEATYESGFVIDKFPISRPNLTFSTLTVSNMSPEDSSIYLCSVGQGNTEAFFGQGTRLTVV.

In its sample, this clone was seen a few times. V usage is TRBV19 and J usage is TRBJ1-1; 7 positions match TRBD1. There are 13 residues in the CDR3. V trimming: 4 bases; J trimming: 6 bases; junction bases outside the gene matches: 5. CDR1 and CDR2 from the germline V gene are LNHDA and SQIVND (reference sequence). The CDR3 DNA is TGTGCCAGTAGTACGACAGGGACGGCTGAAGCTTTCTTT. Its translation: CASSTTGTAEAFF.

The CDR3 coding sequence is TGTGCCAGCAGCCGGGACAGCTCCTACGAGCAGTACTTC. Protein product: CASSRDSSYEQYF. V gene TRBV11-2 combines with J gene TRBJ2-7; 7 positions agree with TRBD1. CDR1 SGHAT and CDR2 FQNNGV come from the germline V gene. This CDR3 region has 13 residues. V was clipped by 5 bases and J by 0 bases; unmatched bases: 1.

The CDR3 DNA follows: TGTGCCAGCACCACTCCGTCCCGGGAGGTTGTGACCCAGCATTTT. Its protein product is CASTTPSREVVTQHF. The rearrangement uses TRBV28 and TRBJ1-5; D unclear. The CDR3 length is 15 residues. The V and J ends lost 7 bases and 11 bases respectively, with 24 bases between them. The germline CDR1 and CDR2 sequences are MDHEN and SYDVKM.

This clone was detected only a few times. The rearrangement uses TRBV4-3 and TRBJ2-1; no definite D call. The CDR3 runs to 13 residues. Germline loops: CDR1 LGHNA, CDR2 YSLEER. Trimming left V 0 bases short and J 9 bases short, with 9 bases between. The CDR3 coding sequence is TGCGCCAGCAGCCAAGACCCTCGAGGTGAGCAGTTCTTC. As protein: CASSQDPRGEQFF.

V usage is TRBV7-2 and J usage is TRBJ1-2; the match to TRBD1 covers 9 bases. This CDR3 has 13 residues. The V gene's germline CDR1 is SGHTA and CDR2 FQGNSA. The trim removed 6 bases at V and 11 bases at J, leaving 10 bases unmatched. Here the CDR3 reads CASRKQGAVGYTF. The CDR3 DNA reads TGTGCCAGCAGAAAACAGGGGGCTGTGGGTTACACCTTC.

This clone was observed a few times. The CDR3 sequence: CASSSGAGFTDTQYF. DNA of the CDR3: TGCGCCAGCAGCTCAGGAGCGGGTTTCACAGATACGCAGTATTTT. The V call is TRBV5-1, the J call TRBJ2-3, with D maybe TRBD2 (6 bases). With 3 bases removed from V and 2 bases from J, the gap between germline ends came to 13 bases. CDR3 size: 15 residues. Germline V gene sequence: CDR1 SGHRS, CDR2 YFSETQ.

The chain joins TRBV15 to TRBJ2-3; the D is unclear. In germline, CDR1 is LNHNV, CDR2 YYDKDF (reference sequence). The germline V and J ends were trimmed by 0 bases and 10 bases, with 8 bases remaining between them. The CDR3 is 12 residues long. The CDR3 DNA follows: TGTGCCACCAGCAGAGATCTGGCCTCGCAGTATTTT. Residues: CATSRDLASQYF.

The chain couples TRBV5-1 to TRBJ2-1, with 8 positions matching TRBD1. This CDR3 is built from 15 residues. The V gene's germline CDR1 is SGHRS and CDR2 YFSETQ. V lost 7 bases to trimming and J lost 1 base; unmatched junction nucleotides: 7. The CDR3 DNA sequence: TGCGCCAGCTCTACCGGGACAGGTTCCTACAATGAGCAGTTCTTC. This gives the protein CASSTGTGSYNEQFF.

This clone was detected only a few times. The chain combines TRBV7-3 with TRBJ1-1, with no clear D. Deletions cut 3 bases from V and 4 bases from J, with 12 bases between. This CDR3 is built from 14 residues. Germline values: CDR1 SGHTA, CDR2 FQGTGA. Written as DNA, the CDR3 is TGTGCCAGCAGCTTTTCGCCCGGAGTCACTGAAGCTTTCTTT. This gives the protein CASSFSPGVTEAFF.

This clone was found a few times. The V and J genes are TRBV19 and TRBJ1-1; maybe TRBD1 (6 bases). Trimming stripped 10 bases from V and 0 bases from J, with 15 bases between. Germline V gene data show CDR1 as LNHDA and CDR2 as SQIVND (reference sequence). This CDR3 has 14 amino acids. CDR3 DNA sequence: TGTGCCATCGACAGGTGTACTATGAACACTGAAGCTTTCTTT. It codes for CAIDRCTMNTEAFF.

This chain uses TRBV19 with TRBJ1-1; possibly TRBD1 for D (6 bases). CDR3 length: 14 residues. Trimming took 7 bases from V and 5 from J, leaving 17 bases between them. CDR1 and CDR2 (germline): LNHDA, SQIVND (reference sequence). CDR3 sequence: CASTTGPRGTEAFF. As DNA, the CDR3 is TGTGCCAGTACTACAGGGCCCCGGGGTACTGAAGCTTTCTTT.